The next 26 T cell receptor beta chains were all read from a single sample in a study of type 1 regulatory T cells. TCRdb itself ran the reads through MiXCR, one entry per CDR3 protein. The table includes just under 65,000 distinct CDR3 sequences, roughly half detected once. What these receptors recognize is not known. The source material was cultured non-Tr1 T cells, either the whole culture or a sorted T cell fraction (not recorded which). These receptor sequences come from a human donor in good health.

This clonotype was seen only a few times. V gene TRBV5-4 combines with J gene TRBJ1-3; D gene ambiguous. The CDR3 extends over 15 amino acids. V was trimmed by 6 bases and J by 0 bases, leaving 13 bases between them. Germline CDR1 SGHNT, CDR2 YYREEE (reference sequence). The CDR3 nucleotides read TGTGCCAGCACGGGTGCGCGGGCCTCTGGAAACACCATATATTTT. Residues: CASTGARASGNTIYF.

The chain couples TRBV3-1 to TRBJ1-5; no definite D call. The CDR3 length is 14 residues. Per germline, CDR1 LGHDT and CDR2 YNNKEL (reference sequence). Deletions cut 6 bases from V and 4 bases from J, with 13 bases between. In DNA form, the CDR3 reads TGTGCCAGCAGTTTAGGGTCGGGGAATCAGCCCCAGCATTTT. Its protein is CASSLGSGNQPQHF.

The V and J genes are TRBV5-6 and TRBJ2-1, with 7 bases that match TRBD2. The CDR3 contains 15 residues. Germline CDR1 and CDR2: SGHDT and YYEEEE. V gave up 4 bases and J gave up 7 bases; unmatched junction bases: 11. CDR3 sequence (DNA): TGTGCCAGCAGCCATCGGGGGGTCAAGGCGAATGAGCAGTTCTTC. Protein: CASSHRGVKANEQFF.

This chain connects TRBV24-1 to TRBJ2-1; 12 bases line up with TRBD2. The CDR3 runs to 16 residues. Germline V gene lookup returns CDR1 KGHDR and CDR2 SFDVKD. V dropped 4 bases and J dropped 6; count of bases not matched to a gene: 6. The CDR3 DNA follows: TGTGCCACCAGTGACCCGGGACTAGCGGGCGGCAATGAGCAGTTCTTC. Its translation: CATSDPGLAGGNEQFF.

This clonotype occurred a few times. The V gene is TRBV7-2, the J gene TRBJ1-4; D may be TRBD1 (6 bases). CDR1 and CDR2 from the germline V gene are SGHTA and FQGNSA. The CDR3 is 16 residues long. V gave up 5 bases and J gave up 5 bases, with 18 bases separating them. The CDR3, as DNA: TGTGCCAGCAGCCCCGGCAAAACAGGGCGAAATGAAAAACTGTTTTTT. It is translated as CASSPGKTGRNEKLFF. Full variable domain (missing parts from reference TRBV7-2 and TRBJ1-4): GAGVSQSPSNKVTEKGKDVELRCDPISGHTALYWYRQSLGQGLEFLIYFQGNSAPDKSGLPSDRFSAERTGGSVSTLTIQRTQQEDSAVYLCASSPGKTGRNEKLFFGSGTQLSVL.

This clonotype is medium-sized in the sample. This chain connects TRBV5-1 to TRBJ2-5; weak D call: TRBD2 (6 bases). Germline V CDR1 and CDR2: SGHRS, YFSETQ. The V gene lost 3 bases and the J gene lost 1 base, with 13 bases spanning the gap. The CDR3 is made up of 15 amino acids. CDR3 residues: CASSYRDSVQETQYF. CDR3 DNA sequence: TGCGCCAGCAGCTACCGGGACTCGGTCCAAGAGACCCAGTACTTC.

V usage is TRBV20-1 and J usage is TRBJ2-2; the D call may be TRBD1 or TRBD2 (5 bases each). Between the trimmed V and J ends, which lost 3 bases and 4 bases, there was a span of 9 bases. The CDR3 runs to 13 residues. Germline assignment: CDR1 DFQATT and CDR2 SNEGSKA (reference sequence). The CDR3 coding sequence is TGCAGTGCTAGGAGGGGTGGCACCGGGGAGCTGTTTTTT. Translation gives CSARRGGTGELFF.

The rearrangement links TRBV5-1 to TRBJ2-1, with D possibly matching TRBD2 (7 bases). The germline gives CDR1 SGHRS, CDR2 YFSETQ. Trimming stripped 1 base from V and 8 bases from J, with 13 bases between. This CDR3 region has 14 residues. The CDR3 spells CASSLRGADHEQFF. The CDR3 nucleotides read TGCGCCAGCAGCTTGCGGGGGGCGGACCATGAGCAGTTCTTC.

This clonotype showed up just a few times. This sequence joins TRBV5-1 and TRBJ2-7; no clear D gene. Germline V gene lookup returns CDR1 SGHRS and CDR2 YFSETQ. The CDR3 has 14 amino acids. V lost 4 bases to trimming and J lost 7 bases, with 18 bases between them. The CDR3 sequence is CASSLESPSREQYF. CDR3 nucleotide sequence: TGCGCCAGCAGCCTGGAGAGTCCCTCTAGGGAGCAGTACTTC.

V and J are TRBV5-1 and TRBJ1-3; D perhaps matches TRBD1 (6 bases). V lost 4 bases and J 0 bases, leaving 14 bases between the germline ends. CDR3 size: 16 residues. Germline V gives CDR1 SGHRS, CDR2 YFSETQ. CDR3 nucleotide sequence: TGCGCCAGCAGCGCACAGGGAACTCGCTCTGGAAACACCATATATTTT. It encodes CASSAQGTRSGNTIYF.

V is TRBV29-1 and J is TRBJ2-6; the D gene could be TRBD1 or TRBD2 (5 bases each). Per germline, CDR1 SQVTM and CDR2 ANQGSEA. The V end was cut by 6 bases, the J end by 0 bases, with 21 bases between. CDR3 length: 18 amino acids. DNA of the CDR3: TGCAGCGTAACCGCAACCGGGACGTTCGACTCTGGGGCCAACGTCCTGACTTTC. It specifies CSVTATGTFDSGANVLTF.

The CDR3, as DNA: TGTGCCAGCAGTGGGGAACGAACAGGGCTGGGGGGCTACACCTTC. Translated: CASSGERTGLGGYTF. The J gene is TRBJ1-2, the V gene TRBV2; possibly TRBD1 for D (6 bases). V was cut by 4 bases and J by 8 bases, with 20 bases left in between. CDR1 is SNHLY, CDR2 FYNNEI, per germline. The CDR3 is 15 residues long. Drawing the rest from reference TRBV2 and TRBJ1-2, the complete variable domain is EPEVTQTPSHQVTQMGQEVILRCVPISNHLYFYWYRQILGQKVEFLVSFYNNEISEKSEIFDDQFSVERPDGSNFTLKIRSTKLEDSAMYFCASSGERTGLGGYTFGSGTRLTVV.

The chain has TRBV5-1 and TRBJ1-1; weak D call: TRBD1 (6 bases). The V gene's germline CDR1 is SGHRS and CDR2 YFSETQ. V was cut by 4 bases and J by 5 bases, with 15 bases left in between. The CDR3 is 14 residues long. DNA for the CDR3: TGCGCCAGCAGCCGAAGTTCAGGGGAGACTGAAGCTTTCTTT. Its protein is CASSRSSGETEAFF.

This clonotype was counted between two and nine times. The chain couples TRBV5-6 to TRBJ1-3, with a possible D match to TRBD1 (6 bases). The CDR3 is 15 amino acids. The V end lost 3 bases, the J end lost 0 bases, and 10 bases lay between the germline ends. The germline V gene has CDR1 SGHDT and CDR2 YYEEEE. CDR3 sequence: CASSSTGSSGNTIYF. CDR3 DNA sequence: TGTGCCAGCAGCTCCACAGGGAGCTCTGGAAACACCATATATTTT.

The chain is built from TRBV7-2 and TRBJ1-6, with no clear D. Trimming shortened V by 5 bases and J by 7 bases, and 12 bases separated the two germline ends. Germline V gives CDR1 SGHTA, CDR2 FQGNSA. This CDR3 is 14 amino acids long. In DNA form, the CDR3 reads TGTGCCAGCAGCCCGGGAGGGATCAATTCACCCCTCCACTTT. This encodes CASSPGGINSPLHF.

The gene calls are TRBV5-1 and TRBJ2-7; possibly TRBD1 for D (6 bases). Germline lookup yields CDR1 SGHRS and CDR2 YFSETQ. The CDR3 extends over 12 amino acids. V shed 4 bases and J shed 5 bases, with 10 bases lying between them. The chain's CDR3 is CASSSRGNEQYF. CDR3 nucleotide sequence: TGCGCCAGCAGCAGCAGGGGTAACGAGCAGTACTTC.

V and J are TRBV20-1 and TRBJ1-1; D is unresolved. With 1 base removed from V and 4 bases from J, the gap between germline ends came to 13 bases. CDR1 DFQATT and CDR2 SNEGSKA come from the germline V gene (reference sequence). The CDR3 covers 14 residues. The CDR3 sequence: CSARAVAMSTEAFF. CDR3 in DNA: TGCAGTGCTAGAGCGGTAGCGATGAGCACTGAAGCTTTCTTT.

CDR3 sequence reads: CASSDVRSGGPALTF. The CDR3 DNA is TGCGCCAGCAGCGACGTGCGCTCGGGGGGCCCGGCCCTGACTTTC. The rearrangement joins TRBV5-1 to TRBJ2-6; D may be TRBD2 (7 bases). The CDR3 spans 15 residues. The V and J ends lost 4 bases and 15 bases respectively, with 23 bases between them. Germline-derived CDR1 and CDR2 are SGHRS and YFSETQ.

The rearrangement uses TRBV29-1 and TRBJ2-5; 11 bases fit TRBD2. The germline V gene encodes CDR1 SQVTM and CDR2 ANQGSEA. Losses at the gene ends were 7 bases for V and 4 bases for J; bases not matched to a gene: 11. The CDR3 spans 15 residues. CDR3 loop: CSAHTLAGGRETQYF. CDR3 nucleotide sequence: TGCAGCGCCCACACTCTAGCGGGGGGCCGAGAGACCCAGTACTTC.

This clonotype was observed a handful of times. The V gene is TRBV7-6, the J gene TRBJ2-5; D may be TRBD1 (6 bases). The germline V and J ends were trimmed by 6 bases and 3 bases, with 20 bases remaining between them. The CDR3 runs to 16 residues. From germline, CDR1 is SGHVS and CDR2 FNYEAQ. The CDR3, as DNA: TGTGCCAGCAGTGGAGGTGTCGACAGGAGAAAAGAGACCCAGTACTTC. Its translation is CASSGGVDRRKETQYF.

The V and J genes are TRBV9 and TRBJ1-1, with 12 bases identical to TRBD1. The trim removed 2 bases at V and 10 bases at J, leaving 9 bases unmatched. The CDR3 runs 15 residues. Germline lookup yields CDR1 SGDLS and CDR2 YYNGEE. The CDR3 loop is CASSVGTGGRGVAFF. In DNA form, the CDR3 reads TGTGCCAGCAGCGTTGGGACAGGGGGCCGAGGTGTAGCTTTCTTT.

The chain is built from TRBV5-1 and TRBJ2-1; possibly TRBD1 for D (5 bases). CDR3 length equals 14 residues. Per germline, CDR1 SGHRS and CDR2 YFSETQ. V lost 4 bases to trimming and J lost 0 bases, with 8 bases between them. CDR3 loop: CASSRGSSYNEQFF. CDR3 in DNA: TGCGCCAGCAGCAGGGGAAGCTCCTACAATGAGCAGTTCTTC.

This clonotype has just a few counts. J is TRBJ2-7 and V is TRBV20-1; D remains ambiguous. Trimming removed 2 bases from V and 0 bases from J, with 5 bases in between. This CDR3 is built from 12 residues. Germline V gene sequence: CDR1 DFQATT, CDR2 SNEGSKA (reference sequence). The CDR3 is CSARFNSYEQYF. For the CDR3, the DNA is TGCAGTGCTAGATTCAACTCCTACGAGCAGTACTTC.

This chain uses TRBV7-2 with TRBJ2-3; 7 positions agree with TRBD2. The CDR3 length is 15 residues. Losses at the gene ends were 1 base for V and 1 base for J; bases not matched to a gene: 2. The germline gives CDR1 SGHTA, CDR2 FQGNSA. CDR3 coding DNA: TGTGCCAGCAGCTTAGTGGGACTACGCACAGATACGCAGTATTTT. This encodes CASSLVGLRTDTQYF.

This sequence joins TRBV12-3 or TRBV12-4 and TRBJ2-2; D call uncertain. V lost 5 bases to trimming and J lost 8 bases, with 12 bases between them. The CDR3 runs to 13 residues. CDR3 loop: CASSLTLRGELFF. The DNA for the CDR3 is TGTGCCAGCAGTCTGACGTTGCGAGGGGAGCTGTTTTTT.

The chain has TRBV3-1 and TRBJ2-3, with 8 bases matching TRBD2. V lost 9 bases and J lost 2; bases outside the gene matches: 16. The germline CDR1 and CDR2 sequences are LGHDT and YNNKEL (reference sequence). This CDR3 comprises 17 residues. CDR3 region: CASKKGPAGGLTDTQYF. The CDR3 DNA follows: TGTGCCAGTAAAAAGGGTCCGGCGGGGGGCCTCACAGATACGCAGTATTTT.